This entry lists 18 T cell receptor beta chains sequenced from one sample in a study of T cells in localized non-small cell lung cancer. Sequencing was performed with immunoSEQ multiplex PCR; in TCRdb, only in-frame clones are kept and a portion is missing. The data show around 140,000 clones, about 89% seen once. Sequences were derived from peripheral blood, sampled before any cancer treatment. Every receptor here comes from a female donor aged 60 or older with stage I lung adenocarcinoma.

The rearrangement joins TRBV6-5 to TRBJ2-5, with 7 bases lining up with TRBD1. The V gene's germline CDR1 is MNHEY and CDR2 SVGAGI. CDR3 length equals 15 residues. Germline trimming cut 2 bases from V and 5 bases from J; bases unmatched to any gene: 8. In DNA, the CDR3 is TGTGCCAGCAGTTACCACGAGGACAGGAGGGAGACCCAGTACTTC. Its translation is CASSYHEDRRETQYF.

This clone was seen more than once but under ten times. The genes are TRBV5-1 and TRBJ2-2; the match to TRBD2 covers 9 bases. The CDR3 has 19 residues. J lost 4 bases, V lost 3 bases, and 16 bases had no gene match. In germline, CDR1 is SGHRS, CDR2 YFSETQ. The CDR3 loop is CASSSLLLLAGEGTGELFF. The CDR3 region has the DNA TGCGCCAGCAGCTCCCTTTTGCTACTAGCGGGCGAGGGCACCGGGGAGCTGTTTTTT.

The chain couples TRBV28 to TRBJ2-1; 8 nucleotides align to TRBD2. Germline-derived CDR1 and CDR2 are MDHEN and SYDVKM. The CDR3 consists of 15 residues. V dropped 6 bases and J dropped 1; count of bases not matched to a gene: 5. CDR3 loop: CASRPPGGSYNEQFF. In DNA, the CDR3 is TGTGCCAGCAGACCCCCGGGGGGGTCCTACAATGAGCAGTTCTTC.

The V call is TRBV5-1, the J call TRBJ1-1; 7 bases map to TRBD1. The J segment lost 4 bases and the V segment lost 0 bases, leaving 6 bases of the junction unmatched. From germline, CDR1 is SGHRS and CDR2 YFSETQ. The CDR3 has 15 residues. CDR3 residues: CASSLGRGPVTEAFF. Written as DNA, the CDR3 is TGCGCCAGCAGCTTGGGAAGGGGGCCGGTCACTGAAGCTTTCTTT.

The V and J genes are TRBV5-1 and TRBJ2-7, with a possible D match to TRBD1 (5 bases). This CDR3 is 13 amino acids long. CDR1 is SGHRS, CDR2 YFSETQ, per germline. Trimming left V 0 bases short and J 4 bases short, with 8 bases between. The CDR3 region is CASSLGTWYEQYF. The CDR3 DNA reads TGCGCCAGCAGCTTGGGGACATGGTACGAGCAGTACTTC.

V gene TRBV28 combines with J gene TRBJ1-5; 7 bases align to TRBD1. The V segment lost 6 bases and the J segment 9 bases; nucleotides outside the gene matches: 14. CDR1 and CDR2 (germline): MDHEN, SYDVKM. CDR3 size: 15 residues. Here the CDR3 reads CASRARDSLFTPQHF. CDR3 DNA: TGTGCCAGCAGGGCCCGGGACAGCCTTTTTACGCCCCAGCATTTT.

The chain carries TRBV18 and TRBJ1-5; unclear D gene. This CDR3 is built from 15 residues. Germline loops: CDR1 KGHSH, CDR2 LQKENI. Trimming left V 2 bases short and J 0 bases short, with 8 bases between. The CDR3 DNA reads TGTGCCAGCTCACCAAAAGTCGATAGCAATCAGCCCCAGCATTTT. Amino acids: CASSPKVDSNQPQHF.

This clone turned up a few times. This chain connects TRBV28 to TRBJ2-5; possible D gene TRBD2, 5 bases. CDR1 MDHEN and CDR2 SYDVKM come from the germline V gene. Trimming took 4 bases from V and 5 from J, leaving 23 bases between them. CDR3 length: 17 residues. The CDR3 is CASSSIPKTSGGETQYF. As DNA, the CDR3 is TGTGCCAGCAGTTCCATCCCGAAGACCAGCGGTGGGGAGACCCAGTACTTC.

The chain joins TRBV15 to TRBJ1-1; 8 positions match TRBD1. Per germline, CDR1 LNHNV and CDR2 YYDKDF (reference sequence). V trimming: 0 bases; J trimming: 5 bases; junction bases outside the gene matches: 11. CDR3 length: 17 residues. The CDR3 DNA reads as TGTGCCACCAGCAGAGAGTGGACAGGGCTGGGCAGAACTGAAGCTTTCTTT. Its protein product is CATSREWTGLGRTEAFF.

The chain joins TRBV6-1 to TRBJ2-1, with 9 bases identical to TRBD2. The V gene end was trimmed by 1 base and the J gene end by 11 bases; junction bases not matched to a gene: 6. There are 14 residues in the CDR3. Germline lookup yields CDR1 MNHNS and CDR2 SASEGT. The CDR3 is CASSEVGTSGQQFF. CDR3 DNA: TGTGCCAGCAGTGAAGTGGGTACTAGCGGGCAGCAGTTCTTC.

The chain employs TRBV28 and TRBJ2-7, with 9 bases fitting TRBD2. Unmatched junction bases numbered 10, after V lost 6 bases and J lost 7 bases. The CDR3 length is 14 residues. The germline gives CDR1 MDHEN, CDR2 SYDVKM. CDR3 residues: CASSVAGGPGEQYF. DNA for the CDR3: TGTGCCAGCAGCGTGGCGGGAGGGCCGGGAGAGCAGTACTTC.

This rearrangement joins TRBV11-2 to TRBJ2-2; 7 positions agree with TRBD2. The germline gives CDR1 SGHAT, CDR2 FQNNGV. The CDR3 extends over 18 amino acids. The V and J ends lost 4 bases and 0 bases, in that order; junction bases with no gene match: 11. CDR3 region: CASSSRFSGFTNTGELFF. In DNA, the CDR3 is TGTGCCAGCAGCTCCCGCTTTAGCGGGTTTACGAACACCGGGGAGCTGTTTTTT. Based on the CDR3 plus reference TRBV11-2 and TRBJ2-2, the full variable domain is EAGVAQSPRYKIIEKRQSVAFWCNPISGHATLYWYQQILGQGPKLLIQFQNNGVVDDSQLPKDRFSAERLKGVDSTLKIQPAKLEDSAVYLCASSSRFSGFTNTGELFFGEGSRLTVL.

This clone was observed a single time. This chain connects TRBV4-2 to TRBJ2-5; 7 positions agree with TRBD1. The CDR3 is 15 residues long. Germline CDR1 LGHNA, CDR2 YNFKEQ. V was clipped by 4 bases and J by 2 bases; unmatched bases: 7. CDR3 DNA sequence: TGTGCCAGCAGCCCTCCGGGACAGAGTCAAGAGACCCAGTACTTC. This codes for CASSPPGQSQETQYF.

The V and J genes are TRBV19 and TRBJ1-2, with 8 bases fitting TRBD1. V lost 5 bases and J lost 4; bases outside the gene matches: 3. From germline, CDR1 is LNHDA and CDR2 SQIVND (reference sequence). The CDR3 is 13 residues long. This chain's CDR3 is CASSGQGAYGYTF. In DNA form, the CDR3 reads TGTGCCAGTAGTGGGCAGGGGGCCTATGGCTACACCTTC.

The chain couples TRBV7-9 to TRBJ2-7; the D is unclear. V was cut by 2 bases and J by 5 bases, with 4 bases left in between. This CDR3 is built from 11 residues. Germline CDR1 reads SEHNR; CDR2 reads FQNEAQ (reference sequence). The CDR3 is CASSLFHEQYF. The DNA for the CDR3 is TGTGCCAGCAGCTTATTCCACGAGCAGTACTTC.

V is TRBV27 and J is TRBJ2-1; 9 nucleotides line up with TRBD2. CDR1 and CDR2 (germline): MNHEY, SMNVEV (reference sequence). Trimming removed 5 bases from V and 1 base from J; junction bases left unmatched: 9. This CDR3 region has 17 residues. CDR3 nucleotides: TGTGCCAGCAGTCTCAGAATTAGCGGGAGTTCCTACAATGAGCAGTTCTTC. This encodes CASSLRISGSSYNEQFF.

The rearrangement links TRBV19 to TRBJ1-4, with TRBD1 matching over 7 bases. V shed 5 bases, J shed 7 bases, and the junction held 19 bases outside the gene matches. The germline V gene has CDR1 LNHDA and CDR2 SQIVND (reference sequence). CDR3 length: 18 residues. CDR3 in amino acids: CASSPPTQGIVGGEKLFF. The CDR3, as DNA: TGTGCCAGTAGTCCACCTACACAGGGGATAGTAGGTGGTGAAAAACTGTTTTTT.

CDR3 loop: CAISERADTQYF. DNA of the CDR3: TGTGCCATCAGTGAGAGGGCAGATACGCAGTATTTT. The chain combines TRBV10-3 with TRBJ2-3; no definite D call. The CDR3 totals 12 residues. CDR1 and CDR2 (germline): ENHRY, SYGVKD. V gave up 2 bases and J gave up 4 bases, with 4 bases separating them.